The text below deals with one T cell receptor (beta chain). Its specificity is unknown. Donors were all healthy Caucasians. This sample was included in a study of identical twins. Points from the study as a whole: Conclusions came from cross-sectional statistical analysis, not from following the same donors. For cord blood, abundant beta clonotypes had fewer insertions, unlike memory repertoires, which showed none. Zero-insertion analyses were open to partial confounding by invariant MAIT and iNKT cells.

Germline loops: CDR1 KGHDR, CDR2 SFDVKD. V lost 5 bases and J lost 3; bases outside the gene matches: 7. CDR3 length: 15 residues. MiXCR, run by TCRdb on the 5' RACE reads, gives a single entry per CDR3 protein. Counted here are roughly 470,000 distinct CDR3 sequences, 14% occurring once; the ten biggest clones make up approximately 0.98%. The sample was also reused in another study, on yellow fever vaccine responses in identical twins.

The rearrangement links TRBV24-1 to TRBJ2-7; 9 bases map to TRBD2. The specimen was CD4+ T cells sorted from blood. This receptor was identified in a young woman in good health. CDR3 nucleotides: TGTGCCACCAGTGCTCGTCTAGCGGGATTCTACGAGCAGTACTTC. This gives the protein CATSARLAGFYEQYF.